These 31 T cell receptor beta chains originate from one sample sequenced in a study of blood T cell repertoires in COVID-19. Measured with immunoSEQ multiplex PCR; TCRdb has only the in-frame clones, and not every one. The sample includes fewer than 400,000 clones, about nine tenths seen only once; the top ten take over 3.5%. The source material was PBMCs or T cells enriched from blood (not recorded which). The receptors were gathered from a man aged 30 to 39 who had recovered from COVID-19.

In nucleotides, the CDR3 is TGTGCCAGTATCCTGGACAGGGGGAACACCGGGGAGCTGTTTTTT. The encoded protein is CASILDRGNTGELFF. The genes are TRBV19 and TRBJ2-2; 9 nucleotides agree with TRBD1. Germline lookup yields CDR1 LNHDA and CDR2 SQIVND (reference sequence). The ends lost 7 bases at V and 1 base at J; junction bases unmatched: 4. The CDR3 is 15 amino acids. Using reference TRBV19 and TRBJ2-2 for the parts outside the CDR3, the full variable domain is DGGITQSPKYLFRKEGQNVTLSCEQNLNHDAMYWYRQDPGQGLRLIYYSQIVNDFQKGDIAEGYSVSREKKESFPLTVTSAQKNPTAFYLCASILDRGNTGELFFGEGSRLTVL.

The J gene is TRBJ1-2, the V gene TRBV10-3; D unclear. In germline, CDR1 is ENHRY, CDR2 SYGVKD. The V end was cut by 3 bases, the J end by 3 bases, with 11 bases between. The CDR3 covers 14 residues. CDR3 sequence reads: CAISEQGLDYGYTF. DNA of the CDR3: TGTGCCATCAGTGAACAAGGACTGGACTATGGCTACACCTTC.

The DNA of the CDR3 is TGTGCCAGCAGCGTAGAGGGGGCCTTGAACACTGAAGCTTTCTTT. Protein sequence: CASSVEGALNTEAFF. V gene TRBV9 combines with J gene TRBJ1-1; 7 bases agree with TRBD1. This CDR3 is 15 amino acids long. The germline V gene has CDR1 SGDLS and CDR2 YYNGEE. V shed 0 bases, J shed 0 bases, and the junction held 2 bases outside the gene matches.

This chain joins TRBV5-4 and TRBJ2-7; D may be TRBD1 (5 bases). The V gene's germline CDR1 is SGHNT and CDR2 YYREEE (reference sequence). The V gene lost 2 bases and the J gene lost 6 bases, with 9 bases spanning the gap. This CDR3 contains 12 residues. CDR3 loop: CASSLQVGEQYF. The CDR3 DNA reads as TGTGCCAGCAGCTTACAGGTCGGCGAGCAGTACTTC. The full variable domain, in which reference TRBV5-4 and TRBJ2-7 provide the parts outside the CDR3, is ETGVTQSPTHLIKTRGQQVTLRCSSQSGHNTVSWYQQALGQGPQFIFQYYREEENGRGNFPPRFSGLQFPNYSSELNVNALELDDSALYLCASSLQVGEQYFGPGTRLTVT.

In DNA form, the CDR3 reads TGTGCCAGCAGCTTACATATAGCGGGAGGGCCCGGCGAGCAGTACTTC. Its translation is CASSLHIAGGPGEQYF. This rearrangement joins TRBV11-2 to TRBJ2-7; 11 nucleotides match TRBD2. Unmatched junction bases numbered 9, after V lost 2 bases and J lost 6 bases. Germline CDR1 reads SGHAT; CDR2 reads FQNNGV. The CDR3 loop spans 16 amino acids.

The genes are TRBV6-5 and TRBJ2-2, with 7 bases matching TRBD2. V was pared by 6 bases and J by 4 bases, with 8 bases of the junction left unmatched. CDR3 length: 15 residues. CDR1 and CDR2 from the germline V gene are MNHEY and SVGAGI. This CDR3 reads CASRDGGVSTGELFF. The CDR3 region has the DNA TGTGCCAGCAGGGATGGGGGGGTGAGCACCGGGGAGCTGTTTTTT.

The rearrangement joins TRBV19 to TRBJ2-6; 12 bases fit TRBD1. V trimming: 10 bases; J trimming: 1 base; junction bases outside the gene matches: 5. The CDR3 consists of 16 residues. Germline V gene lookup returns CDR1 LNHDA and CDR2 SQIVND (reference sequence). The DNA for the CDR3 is TGTGCCACCCGGGACAGGGGGCTATCTGGGGCCAACGTCCTGACTTTC. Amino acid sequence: CATRDRGLSGANVLTF.

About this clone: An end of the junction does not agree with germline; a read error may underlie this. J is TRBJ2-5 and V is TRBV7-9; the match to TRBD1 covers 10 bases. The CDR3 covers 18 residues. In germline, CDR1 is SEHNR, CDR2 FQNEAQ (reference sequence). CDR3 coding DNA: TGTGCCAGCAGCGTAGCCGGGACAGGGGCTTTTGACCAAGAGACCCAGTACTTC. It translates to CASSVAGTGAFDQETQYF.

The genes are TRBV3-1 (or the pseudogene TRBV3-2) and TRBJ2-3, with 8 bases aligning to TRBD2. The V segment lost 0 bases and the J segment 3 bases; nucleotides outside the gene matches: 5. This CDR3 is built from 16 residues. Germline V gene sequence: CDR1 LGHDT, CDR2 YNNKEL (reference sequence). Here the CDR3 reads CASSQDYGRETDTQYF. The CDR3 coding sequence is TGTGCCAGCAGCCAAGACTACGGGAGGGAGACAGATACGCAGTATTTT.

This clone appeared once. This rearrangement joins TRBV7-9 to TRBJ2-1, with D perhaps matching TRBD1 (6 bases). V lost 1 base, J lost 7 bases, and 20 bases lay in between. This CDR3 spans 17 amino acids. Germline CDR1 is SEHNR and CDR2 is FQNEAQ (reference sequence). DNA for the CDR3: TGTGCCAGCAGCTTAGAAAGGGCAGGGGCGGAAAAAAATGAGCAGTTCTTC. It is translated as CASSLERAGAEKNEQFF.

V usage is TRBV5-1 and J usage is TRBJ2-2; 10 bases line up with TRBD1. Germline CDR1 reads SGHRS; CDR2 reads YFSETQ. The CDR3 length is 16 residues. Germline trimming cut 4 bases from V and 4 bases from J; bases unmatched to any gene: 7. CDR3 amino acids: CASSPPGTGATGELFF. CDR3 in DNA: TGCGCCAGCAGCCCACCCGGGACAGGGGCCACCGGGGAGCTGTTTTTT. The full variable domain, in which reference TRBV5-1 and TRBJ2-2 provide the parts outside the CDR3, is KAGVTQTPRYLIKTRGQQVTLSCSPISGHRSVSWYQQTPGQGLQFLFEYFSETQRNKGNFPGRFSGRQFSNSRSEMNVSTLELGDSALYLCASSPPGTGATGELFFGEGSRLTVL.

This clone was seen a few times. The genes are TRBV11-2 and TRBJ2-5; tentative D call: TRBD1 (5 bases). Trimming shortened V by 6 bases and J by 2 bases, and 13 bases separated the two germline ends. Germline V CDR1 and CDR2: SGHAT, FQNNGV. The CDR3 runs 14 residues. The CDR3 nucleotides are TGTGCCAGCAGGGGCAGGGCGGTTCAAGAGACCCAGTACTTC. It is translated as CASRGRAVQETQYF.

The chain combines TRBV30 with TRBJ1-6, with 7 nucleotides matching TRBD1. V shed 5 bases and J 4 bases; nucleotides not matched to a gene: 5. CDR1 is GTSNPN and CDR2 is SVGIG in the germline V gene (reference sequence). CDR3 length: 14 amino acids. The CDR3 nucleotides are TGTGCCTGGGCGAGGGGACAGTATAATTCACCCCTCCACTTT. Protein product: CAWARGQYNSPLHF. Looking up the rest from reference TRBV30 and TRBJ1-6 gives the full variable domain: SQTIHQWPATLVQPVGSPLSLECTVEGTSNPNLYWYRQAAGRGLQLLFYSVGIGQISSEVPQNLSASRPQDRQFILSSKKLLLSDSGFYLCAWARGQYNSPLHFGNGTRLTVT.

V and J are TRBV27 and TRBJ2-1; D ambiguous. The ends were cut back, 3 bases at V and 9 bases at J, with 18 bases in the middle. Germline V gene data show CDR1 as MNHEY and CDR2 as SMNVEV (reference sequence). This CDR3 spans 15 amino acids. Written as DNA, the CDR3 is TGTGCCAGCAGTTTGGAGCGTTTACCTTCGGGTGAGCAGTTCTTC. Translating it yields CASSLERLPSGEQFF.

CDR3 region: CASSDGTGGGYEQYF. In DNA, the CDR3 is TGTGCCAGCAGTGATGGGACAGGGGGCGGCTACGAGCAGTACTTC. This rearrangement joins TRBV6-1 to TRBJ2-7; 12 bases map to TRBD1. The CDR3 has 15 residues. V lost 3 bases to trimming and J lost 3 bases; unmatched junction nucleotides: 3. Germline values: CDR1 MNHNS, CDR2 SASEGT.

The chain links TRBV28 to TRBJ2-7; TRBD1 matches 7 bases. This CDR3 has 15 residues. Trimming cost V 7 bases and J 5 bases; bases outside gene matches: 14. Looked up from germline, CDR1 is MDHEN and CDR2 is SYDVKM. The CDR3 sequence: CASILQGVGQDEQYF. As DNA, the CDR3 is TGTGCCAGCATCCTGCAGGGGGTCGGTCAGGACGAGCAGTACTTC.

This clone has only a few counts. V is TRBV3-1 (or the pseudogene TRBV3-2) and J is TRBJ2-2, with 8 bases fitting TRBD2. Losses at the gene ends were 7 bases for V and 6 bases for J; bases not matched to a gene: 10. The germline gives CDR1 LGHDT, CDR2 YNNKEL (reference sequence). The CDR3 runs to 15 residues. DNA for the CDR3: TGTGCCAGCACCGACGGGGGGACTAGTGCCGGGGAGCTGTTTTTT. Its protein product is CASTDGGTSAGELFF.

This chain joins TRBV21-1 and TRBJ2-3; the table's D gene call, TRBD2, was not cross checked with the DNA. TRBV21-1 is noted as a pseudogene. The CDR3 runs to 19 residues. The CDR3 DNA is TGTGCCAGCACCTTAAGAAAGAGGAGGGCGGGGTCGGGCACAGATACGCAGTATTTT. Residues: CASTLRKRRAGSGTDTQYF.

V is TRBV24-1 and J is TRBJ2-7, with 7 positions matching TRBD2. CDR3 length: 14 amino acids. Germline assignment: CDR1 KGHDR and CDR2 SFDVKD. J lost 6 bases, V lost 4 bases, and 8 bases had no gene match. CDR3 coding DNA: TGTGCCACCAGTGAGGGCGGGAGATGGTCCGAGCAGTACTTC. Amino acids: CATSEGGRWSEQYF.

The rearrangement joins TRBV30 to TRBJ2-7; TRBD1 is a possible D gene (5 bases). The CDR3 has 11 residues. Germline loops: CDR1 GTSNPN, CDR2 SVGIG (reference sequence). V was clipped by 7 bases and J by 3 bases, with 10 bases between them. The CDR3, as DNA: TGTGCCTCCTCTCAGGGCTACGAGCAGTACTTC. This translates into CASSQGYEQYF.

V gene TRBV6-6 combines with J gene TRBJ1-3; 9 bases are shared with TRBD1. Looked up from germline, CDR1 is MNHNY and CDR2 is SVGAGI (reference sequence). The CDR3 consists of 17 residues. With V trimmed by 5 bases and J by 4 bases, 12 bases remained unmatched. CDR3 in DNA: TGTGCCAGCAGTCACAATACAGGGGGCGCGGGGGGAAACACCATATATTTT. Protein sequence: CASSHNTGGAGGNTIYF.

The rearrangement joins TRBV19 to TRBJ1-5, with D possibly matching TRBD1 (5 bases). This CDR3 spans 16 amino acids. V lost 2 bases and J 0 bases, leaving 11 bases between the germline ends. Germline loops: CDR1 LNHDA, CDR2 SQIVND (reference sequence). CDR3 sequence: CASSIIQVNSNQPQHF. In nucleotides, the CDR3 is TGTGCCAGTAGTATAATACAGGTGAATAGCAATCAGCCCCAGCATTTT.

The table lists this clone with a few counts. CDR3 in amino acids: CASKRERGTDTQYF. The CDR3 region has the DNA TGTGCCAGTAAGCGGGAGAGAGGCACAGATACGCAGTATTTT. V gene TRBV6-5 combines with J gene TRBJ2-3; 8 nucleotides line up with TRBD2. Per germline, CDR1 MNHEY and CDR2 SVGAGI. V shed 9 bases and J 1 base; nucleotides not matched to a gene: 6. This CDR3 has 14 residues.

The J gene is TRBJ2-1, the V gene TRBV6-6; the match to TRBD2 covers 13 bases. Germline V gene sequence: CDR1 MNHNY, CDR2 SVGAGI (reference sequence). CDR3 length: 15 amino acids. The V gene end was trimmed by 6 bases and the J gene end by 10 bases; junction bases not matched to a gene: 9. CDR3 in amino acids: CASSLLAGGPREQFF. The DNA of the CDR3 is TGTGCCAGCAGCTTACTAGCGGGAGGGCCGCGCGAGCAGTTCTTC.

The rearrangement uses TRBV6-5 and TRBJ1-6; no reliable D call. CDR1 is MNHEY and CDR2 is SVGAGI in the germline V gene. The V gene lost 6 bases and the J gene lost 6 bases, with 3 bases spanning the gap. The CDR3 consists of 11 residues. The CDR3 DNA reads TGTGCCAGCAGAGCTAATTCACCCCTCCACTTT. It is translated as CASRANSPLHF.

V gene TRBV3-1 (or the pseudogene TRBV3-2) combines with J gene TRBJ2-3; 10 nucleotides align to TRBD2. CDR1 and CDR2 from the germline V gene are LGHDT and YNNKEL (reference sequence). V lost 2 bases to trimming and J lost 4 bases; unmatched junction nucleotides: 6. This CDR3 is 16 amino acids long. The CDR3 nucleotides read TGTGCCAGCAGCCAAACTAGCGGGACTACGGCAGATACGCAGTATTTT. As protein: CASSQTSGTTADTQYF.

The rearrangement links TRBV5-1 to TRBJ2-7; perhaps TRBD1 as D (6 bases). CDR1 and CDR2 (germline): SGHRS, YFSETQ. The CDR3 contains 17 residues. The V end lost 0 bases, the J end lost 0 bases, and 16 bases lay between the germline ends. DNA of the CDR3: TGCGCCAGCAGCTTGGAGTTATTCAGGGGTAGCTCCTACGAGCAGTACTTC. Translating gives CASSLELFRGSSYEQYF.

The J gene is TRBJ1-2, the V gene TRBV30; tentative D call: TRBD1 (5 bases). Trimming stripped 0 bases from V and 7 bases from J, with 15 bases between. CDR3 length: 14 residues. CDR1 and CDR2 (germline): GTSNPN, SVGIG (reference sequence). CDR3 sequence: CAWSVGGRGTGYTF. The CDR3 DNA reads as TGTGCCTGGAGTGTCGGGGGACGGGGTACTGGCTACACCTTC.

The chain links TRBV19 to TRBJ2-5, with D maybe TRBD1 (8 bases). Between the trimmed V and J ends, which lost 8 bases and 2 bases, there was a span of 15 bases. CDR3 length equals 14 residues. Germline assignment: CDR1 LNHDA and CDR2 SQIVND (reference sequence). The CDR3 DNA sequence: TGTGCCAGTCGGGACAGGCGGGGGCAAGAGACCCAGTACTTC. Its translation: CASRDRRGQETQYF.

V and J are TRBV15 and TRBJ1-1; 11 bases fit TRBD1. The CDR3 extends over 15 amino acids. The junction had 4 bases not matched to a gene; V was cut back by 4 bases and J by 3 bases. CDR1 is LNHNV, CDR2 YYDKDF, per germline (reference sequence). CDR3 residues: CATSTGTGGYTEAFF. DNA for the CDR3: TGTGCCACCAGCACCGGGACAGGGGGGTACACTGAAGCTTTCTTT.

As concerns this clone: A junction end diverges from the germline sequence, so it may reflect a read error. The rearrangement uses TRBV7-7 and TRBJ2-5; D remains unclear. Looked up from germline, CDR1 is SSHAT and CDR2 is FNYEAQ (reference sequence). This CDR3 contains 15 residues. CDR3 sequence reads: CASSLVISRKETQYF. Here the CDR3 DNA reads TGTGCTAGCAGCTTAGTTATTTCGAGAAAAGAGACCCAGTACTTC.